The present T cell receptor (beta chain) was sequenced within a study of identical twins. Study results and caveats: Conclusions rested on cross-sectional statistics rather than following the same donors.

This CDR3 is built from 12 residues. Trimming removed 7 bases from V and 5 bases from J; junction bases left unmatched: 4. Germline CDR1 and CDR2: MDHEN and SYDVKM. TCRdb itself ran the 5' RACE reads through MiXCR, one entry per CDR3 protein. The repertoire holds around 250,000 distinct CDR3 sequences, with approximately 7% as singletons. This clonotype came up many times. Its antigen is still unknown. The same sample was also used in a study of yellow fever vaccine responses in identical twins.

This clonotype was obtained from a woman younger than 35 in good health. Sequenced sample: memory (CD45RO+) T cells sorted from blood. The chain uses TRBV28 and TRBJ2-5; 7 nucleotides line up with TRBD2. The CDR3 reads CASTSGRETQYF. The CDR3 nucleotides are TGTGCCAGCACTAGCGGAAGGGAGACCCAGTACTTC.